Presented here are 28 T cell receptor beta chains from one specimen sequenced in a study of blood T cells in healthy people across ages. Then a second PCR, running about 6 to 11 cycles, was carried out with a sample-barcoded 5' primer and a J-beta primer mix. TCRdb redid the calling of the 5' RACE reads with MiXCR, one entry per CDR3 protein. The profile shows fewer than 1.5 million distinct CDR3 sequences, approximately 42% of them singletons. Sequencing was done on a sample of blood. These receptors were obtained from a young woman in good health.

The gene calls are TRBV4-1 and TRBJ2-3; 11 nucleotides align to TRBD1. Germline CDR1 reads MGHRA; CDR2 reads YSYEKL. Trimming removed 1 base from V and 8 bases from J; junction bases left unmatched: 8. This CDR3 is 16 amino acids long. CDR3 protein: CASSQVGDRGVGTQYF. The CDR3 DNA follows: TGCGCCAGCAGCCAAGTGGGGGACAGGGGGGTCGGTACGCAGTATTTT.

This chain links TRBV29-1 with TRBJ2-5; D ambiguous. The CDR3 spans 13 residues. Germline lookup yields CDR1 SQVTM and CDR2 ANQGSEA. Trimming left V 4 bases short and J 5 bases short, with 14 bases between. CDR3 bases: TGCAGCGTTGCTGTGGGCCCCTCCGAGACCCAGTACTTC. Translated, it gives CSVAVGPSETQYF.

The genes are TRBV28 and TRBJ1-5; D is possibly TRBD1 (6 bases). Germline V gene data show CDR1 as MDHEN and CDR2 as SYDVKM. The CDR3 is 14 residues long. With 8 bases removed from V and 5 bases from J, the gap between germline ends came to 16 bases. DNA of the CDR3: TGTGCCAGCTGGGTAGGGGCAGGGGATCAGCCCCAGCATTTT. It encodes CASWVGAGDQPQHF.

The gene calls are TRBV9 and TRBJ2-2; D gene uncertain. V gave up 3 bases and J gave up 5 bases, with 8 bases separating them. CDR1 and CDR2 from the germline V gene are SGDLS and YYNGEE. The CDR3 covers 13 residues. The CDR3 protein is CASSARRTGELFF. DNA for the CDR3: TGTGCCAGCAGCGCTCGGCGGACCGGGGAGCTGTTTTTT.

This clonotype was found a few times. This rearrangement joins TRBV11-2 to TRBJ2-2; perhaps TRBD1 as D (6 bases). Germline lookup yields CDR1 SGHAT and CDR2 FQNNGV. Trimming left V 0 bases short and J 7 bases short, with 12 bases between. The length of the CDR3 is 15 residues. The CDR3 DNA sequence: TGTGCCAGCAGCTTAGAGGGGGCGGCGTTCGGGGAGCTGTTTTTT. It is translated as CASSLEGAAFGELFF.

The chain couples TRBV15 to TRBJ2-1; 11 bases are a match to TRBD2. With 6 bases clipped from V and 5 bases from J, the junction kept 6 bases outside the gene matches. Germline V gene data show CDR1 as LNHNV and CDR2 as YYDKDF (reference sequence). The CDR3 has 15 residues. CDR3 loop: CATRTSGSSHNEQFF. The DNA of the CDR3 is TGTGCCACCAGAACTAGCGGGAGTTCGCACAATGAGCAGTTCTTC.

This clonotype showed up just a few times. The V gene is TRBV5-5, the J gene TRBJ2-4; 7 positions match TRBD1. The J call may be faulty, since TRBJ2-7 better matches the DNA end. The CDR3 consists of 14 residues. The germline V gene encodes CDR1 SGHKS and CDR2 YYEKEE (reference sequence). CDR3 protein: CASSFVQGEGEQYF. The CDR3 region has the DNA TGTGCCAGCAGCTTTGTCCAGGGGGAAGGCGAGCAGTACTTC.

The CDR3 nucleotides are TGTGCCTGCGCCGACCCCGGGGACAGGGGGCATTACGAGCAGTACTTC. This sequence encodes CACADPGDRGHYEQYF. The chain combines TRBV6-6 with TRBJ2-4, with 12 nucleotides matching TRBD1. The better agreement between TRBJ2-7 and the DNA end casts doubt on the J call. CDR1 and CDR2 (germline): MNHNY, SVGAGI (reference sequence). The CDR3 has 16 residues.

V gene TRBV7-6 combines with J gene TRBJ2-5, with TRBD2 as a possible D gene (7 bases). The end of the DNA aligns better with TRBJ2-7, so the J call may be wrong. The germline V gene has CDR1 SGHVS and CDR2 FNYEAQ. This CDR3 is built from 15 residues. The CDR3 nucleotides read TGTGCCAGCAGCTTAGAAGGGGGGGGGGCCTACGAGCAGTACTTC. Its translation: CASSLEGGGAYEQYF.

CDR3: CSARAHTNYEQYF. The DNA for the CDR3 is TGCAGTGCTAGAGCACATACCAACTACGAGCAGTACTTC. The chain is built from TRBV20-1 and TRBJ2-7, with no clear D. V was pared by 1 base and J by 3 bases, with 10 bases between. Germline CDR1 DFQATT, CDR2 SNEGSKA (reference sequence). This CDR3 spans 13 amino acids.

The V gene is TRBV7-2, the J gene TRBJ1-3; D gene unclear. Per germline, CDR1 SGHTA and CDR2 FQGNSA. Trimming cost V 5 bases and J 0 bases, with 14 bases left between them. CDR3 size: 16 residues. Here the CDR3 reads CASSTRSRHSGNTIYF. CDR3 DNA: TGTGCCAGCAGCACACGGTCCCGACACTCTGGAAACACCATATATTTT.

The chain couples TRBV10-3 to TRBJ2-1; TRBD2 matches 11 bases. Trimming took 8 bases from V and 5 from J; bases not matched to a gene: 5. The V gene's germline CDR1 is ENHRY and CDR2 SYGVKD. This CDR3 comprises 14 residues. CDR3 nucleotide sequence: TGTGCCATCCAGGTAGCGGGAGGGGACAATGAGCAGTTCTTC. As protein: CAIQVAGGDNEQFF.

The J gene is TRBJ2-4, the V gene TRBV13; D is perhaps TRBD1 (6 bases). With the DNA end fitting TRBJ2-7 better, the J assignment may be wrong. In germline, CDR1 is PRHDT, CDR2 FYEKMQ (reference sequence). The CDR3 length is 12 residues. The CDR3 nucleotides are TGTGCCAGCAACGACCGGACAGACGAGCAGTACTTC. Translated, it gives CASNDRTDEQYF.

This clonotype was seen more than once but under ten times. Relative to the germline gene, one junction end is altered; a read error may explain this. The chain couples TRBV6-2 or TRBV6-3 to TRBJ2-1; D possibly corresponds to TRBD2 (6 bases). Germline assignment: CDR1 MNHEY and CDR2 SVGEGT. The CDR3 runs 13 residues. The CDR3 loop reads CASRTSSSNEQFF. In DNA, the CDR3 is TGTGCCAGCAGAACTAGCTCCTCCAATGAGCAGTTCTTC.

The V and J genes are TRBV6-1 and TRBJ1-2; no clear D gene. V dropped 6 bases and J dropped 8 bases, with 10 bases sitting between them. The CDR3 spans 11 residues. CDR1 MNHNS and CDR2 SASEGT come from the germline V gene. Here the CDR3 reads CASRTVGGYTF. In nucleotides, the CDR3 is TGTGCCAGCAGGACCGTCGGGGGCTACACCTTC.

This clonotype was detected a few times. V and J are TRBV6-6 and TRBJ2-1; 8 bases are shared with TRBD1. The CDR3 covers 14 residues. Germline values: CDR1 MNHNY, CDR2 SVGAGI (reference sequence). V lost 6 bases and J lost 8; bases outside the gene matches: 9. CDR3 sequence: CASSPKTGDDEQFF. CDR3 DNA: TGTGCCAGCAGCCCAAAGACAGGGGACGATGAGCAGTTCTTC.

This clonotype has a handful of counts. CDR3 amino acids: CAWSLGGGWGEQFF. The CDR3 region has the DNA TGTGCCTGGAGTCTCGGTGGGGGGTGGGGAGAGCAGTTCTTC. The V and J genes are TRBV30 and TRBJ2-1, with D possibly matching TRBD2 (6 bases). V was trimmed by 2 bases and J by 10 bases, leaving 18 bases between them. CDR1 is GTSNPN and CDR2 is SVGIG in the germline V gene (reference sequence). This CDR3 comprises 14 residues.

This chain uses TRBV5-1 with TRBJ2-1, with D possibly TRBD1 on 5 matching bases. Germline CDR1 and CDR2: SGHRS and YFSETQ. The CDR3 length is 15 residues. V was pared by 4 bases and J by 0 bases, with 11 bases between. CDR3 nucleotides: TGCGCCAGCAGCGGGGAAGGGGACTCCTACAATGAGCAGTTCTTC. Translating gives CASSGEGDSYNEQFF.

This clonotype was observed a handful of times. This rearrangement joins TRBV29-1 to TRBJ2-3, with D tentatively TRBD2 (5 bases). V was shortened by 3 bases and J by 13 bases, with 17 bases between the two germline ends. The CDR3 is made up of 12 amino acids. Looked up from germline, CDR1 is SQVTM and CDR2 is ANQGSEA. CDR3 amino acids: CSVDLEGPSKYF. In nucleotides, the CDR3 is TGCAGCGTTGATCTTGAGGGCCCCTCGAAGTATTTT.

This clonotype was counted a few times. The V and J genes are TRBV29-1 and TRBJ2-7; possibly TRBD1 for D (5 bases). The ends were cut back, 7 bases at V and 2 bases at J, with 21 bases in the middle. Germline CDR1 SQVTM, CDR2 ANQGSEA. The CDR3 contains 15 residues. CDR3 sequence (DNA): TGCAGCGCAACGCCACTGCAGGGATTAACCTACGAGCAGTACTTC. As protein: CSATPLQGLTYEQYF.

This rearrangement joins TRBV11-2 to TRBJ2-5; TRBD2 matches at 8 bases. V lost 5 bases, J lost 11 bases, and 19 bases stayed unmatched. The CDR3 contains 16 residues. CDR1 and CDR2 from the germline V gene are SGHAT and FQNNGV. CDR3 in amino acids: CASSKTSGNLYNEQYF. The CDR3 nucleotides read TGTGCCAGCAGCAAAACTAGCGGAAATTTATACAATGAGCAGTACTTC. Full variable domain (missing parts from reference TRBV11-2 and TRBJ2-5): EAGVAQSPRYKIIEKRQSVAFWCNPISGHATLYWYQQILGQGPKLLIQFQNNGVVDDSQLPKDRFSAERLKGVDSTLKIQPAKLEDSAVYLCASSKTSGNLYNEQYFGPGTRLLVL.

The chain uses TRBV29-1 and TRBJ2-2, with 7 bases that match TRBD2. Germline CDR1 reads SQVTM; CDR2 reads ANQGSEA. The CDR3 totals 12 residues. The J segment lost 6 bases and the V segment lost 4 bases, leaving 2 bases of the junction unmatched. The CDR3 spells CSVVGGAGELFF. For the CDR3, the DNA is TGCAGCGTTGTGGGGGGGGCCGGGGAGCTGTTTTTT.

V is TRBV29-1 and J is TRBJ1-1; D is perhaps TRBD1 (6 bases). This CDR3 spans 13 amino acids. Germline CDR1 reads SQVTM; CDR2 reads ANQGSEA. Trimming removed 4 bases at V and 5 bases at J, with 14 bases between. The CDR3 sequence is CSVGGRAWTEAFF. In nucleotides, the CDR3 is TGCAGCGTTGGGGGGCGGGCTTGGACTGAAGCTTTCTTT.

The table lists this clonotype with a count of one. The chain has TRBV28 and TRBJ1-1, with 10 bases matching TRBD1. Germline values: CDR1 MDHEN, CDR2 SYDVKM. Trimming took 7 bases from V and 7 from J; bases not matched to a gene: 6. The CDR3 is made up of 13 amino acids. CDR3 in amino acids: CASTSDRGFEAFF. In DNA, the CDR3 is TGTGCCAGCACCTCGGACAGGGGGTTTGAAGCTTTCTTT.

This clonotype was found a few times. The gene calls are TRBV29-1 and TRBJ2-5, with D perhaps TRBD2 (6 bases). The CDR3 has 12 amino acids. The germline V and J ends were trimmed by 6 bases and 3 bases, with 11 bases remaining between them. Germline V gives CDR1 SQVTM, CDR2 ANQGSEA. The CDR3 loop is CSVPGGEETQYF. CDR3 bases: TGCAGCGTCCCAGGAGGGGAAGAGACCCAGTACTTC.

This chain joins TRBV6-1 and TRBJ1-5; TRBD1 might be the D (5 bases). Trimming shortened V by 9 bases and J by 9 bases, and 21 bases separated the two germline ends. The germline CDR1 and CDR2 sequences are MNHNS and SASEGT. The CDR3 is 14 residues long. Here the CDR3 reads CASKLAGAHRPQHF. In DNA, the CDR3 is TGTGCCAGTAAATTAGCCGGGGCCCACAGGCCCCAGCATTTT.

This clonotype was recorded a few times. The chain links TRBV5-1 to TRBJ2-7, with TRBD2 as a possible D gene (6 bases). The CDR3 has 15 residues. CDR1 is SGHRS and CDR2 is YFSETQ in the germline V gene. V lost 0 bases and J 4 bases, leaving 14 bases between the germline ends. The CDR3 loop is CASSLVAGNPYEQYF. The CDR3 DNA reads as TGCGCCAGCAGCTTGGTGGCGGGGAACCCATACGAGCAGTACTTC.

This sequence joins TRBV4-2 and TRBJ2-1; D may be TRBD2 (6 bases). Germline loops: CDR1 LGHNA, CDR2 YNFKEQ. This CDR3 is 17 amino acids long. Trimming took 0 bases from V and 7 from J, leaving 19 bases between them. CDR3 region: CASSQEIGGALGNEQFF. The CDR3 DNA sequence: TGTGCCAGCAGCCAAGAGATTGGCGGGGCCTTGGGGAATGAGCAGTTCTTC.